This T cell receptor beta chain was sequenced in a study of CD8 T cells in ankylosing spondylitis. Study conclusions and caveats: Disease-linked clones were CD8+ and relatively rare in peripheral blood. A TCR beta motif of several highly homologous variants seemed to mark ankylosing spondylitis blood. Reportedly, matched ankylosing spondylitis synovial fluid was significantly enriched for disease-linked clones.

A quantitative 5'-RACE method, one with molecular barcodes, was used to make TCR beta libraries. TCRdb re-derived calls from the 5' RACE reads in MiXCR, one entry per CDR3 protein. In the table there are hundreds of thousands of distinct CDR3 sequences, 17% of which are singletons. V shed 6 bases and J 6 bases; nucleotides not matched to a gene: 2. The CDR3 runs to 13 residues. Per germline, CDR1 MNHEY and CDR2 SMNVEV (reference sequence). A note on this clonotype: The antigen remains undetermined.

The chain carries TRBV27 and TRBJ2-1; 10 bases align to TRBD2. The source material was blood, either unsorted or a sorted T cell fraction (not recorded which). The receptor's source is a male donor with ankylosing spondylitis. The DNA of the CDR3 is TGTGCCAGCAGAGGACTAGCGGCCAATGAGCAGTTCTTC. This translates into CASRGLAANEQFF.